The rows below give T cell receptor beta chains drawn from one sample of a study of T cell repertoires in cytomegalovirus infection. TCRdb reprocessed the reads via MiXCR and lists one record per CDR3 protein. This sample has about 450,000 distinct CDR3 sequences, with approximately 30% found just once. The sequenced sample was PBMCs. Source of these receptors: a human donor in good health (CMV status not recorded). Some clones in this sample may be carry-over from other donors' samples. CDR3s include the opening cysteine and the closing phenylalanine or tryptophan. The D gene is left open where the match is weak. The size entry is marked missing in some rows and otherwise reads once, few, many or a size class.

clone size: -
V gene: TRBV12-3/TRBV12-4
J gene: TRBJ2-1
D gene: -
CDR3 DNA: TGTGCCAGCAGTCGAACTAGAGGGGGGCTGAATGAGCAGTTCTTC
CDR3 protein: CASSRTRGGLNEQFF

clone size: -
V gene: TRBV6-2/TRBV6-3
J gene: TRBJ2-7
D gene: TRBD1
CDR3 DNA: TGTTCCAGCAGTGACGGGACAGCCTACGAGACGTACTTC
CDR3 protein: CSSSDGTAYETYF

clone size: many
V gene: TRBV7-6
J gene: TRBJ2-1
D gene: -
CDR3 DNA: TGTGCCAGCAGCTCCGCGGGTGTGGAGCAGTTCTTC
CDR3 protein: CASSSAGVEQFF

clone size: -
V gene: TRBV28
J gene: TRBJ1-1
D gene: -
CDR3 DNA: TGTGCCAGCAGTTTGGGGGCAAGGCGGGCCACTGAAGCTTTCTTT
CDR3 protein: CASSLGARRATEAFF

clone size: few
V gene: TRBV7-2
J gene: TRBJ2-7
D gene: TRBD1
CDR3 DNA: TGTGCCAGCAGCTGGGGCGGGTACAGGGGTATCTACGAGCAGTACTTC
CDR3 protein: CASSWGGYRGIYEQYF

clone size: -
V gene: TRBV7-2
J gene: TRBJ2-2
D gene: TRBD2
CDR3 DNA: TGTGCCAGCAGCTTAATTATGGGACTAGCGGGGGGCTTCACCGGGGAGCTGTTTTTT
CDR3 protein: CASSLIMGLAGGFTGELFF

clone size: -
V gene: TRBV19
J gene: TRBJ2-2
D gene: -
CDR3 DNA: TGTGCCAGTAGTAGCCGGGACGCCAACACCGGGGAGCTGTTTTTT
CDR3 protein: CASSSRDANTGELFF

clone size: -
V gene: TRBV20-1
J gene: TRBJ1-5
D gene: TRBD1
CDR3 DNA: TGCAGTGCTAGCCCGACAGGGGAAGGCAATCAGCCCCAGCATTTT
CDR3 protein: CSASPTGEGNQPQHF

clone size: few
V gene: TRBV19
J gene: TRBJ2-4
D gene: -
CDR3 DNA: TGTGCCAGTAGCCTAACAGGGTCCGCTTCCATAGCCAAAAACATTCAGTACTTC
CDR3 protein: CASSLTGSASIAKNIQYF

clone size: -
V gene: TRBV6-1
J gene: TRBJ1-4
D gene: TRBD1
CDR3 DNA: TGTGCCAGCAGCGGGGGACAGACGAAACTGTTTTTT
CDR3 protein: CASSGGQTKLFF

clone size: many
V gene: TRBV12-3/TRBV12-4
J gene: TRBJ1-3
D gene: -
CDR3 DNA: TGTGCCAGCAGTCCAGGGACGTATGGAAACACCATATATTTT
CDR3 protein: CASSPGTYGNTIYF

clone size: -
V gene: TRBV25-1
J gene: TRBJ1-2
D gene: -
CDR3 DNA: TGTGCCAGCAGTGAATTCGGTGCCAGGCCCAATTCTAACTATGGCTACACCTTC
CDR3 protein: CASSEFGARPNSNYGYTF

clone size: -
V gene: TRBV5-8
J gene: TRBJ1-2
D gene: -
CDR3 DNA: TGTGCCAGCGGAGGGGAACACTATGGCTACACCTTC
CDR3 protein: CASGGEHYGYTF

clone size: many
V gene: TRBV12-3/TRBV12-4
J gene: TRBJ1-5
D gene: -
CDR3 DNA: TGTGCCAGCAGTTTCGGGGAGAATCAGCCCCAGCATTTT
CDR3 protein: CASSFGENQPQHF

clone size: -
V gene: TRBV30
J gene: TRBJ2-1
D gene: -
CDR3 DNA: TGTGCCTGGAGTGTACAGGACAGAAAGCAGTTCTTC
CDR3 protein: CAWSVQDRKQFF

clone size: few
V gene: TRBV4-3
J gene: TRBJ1-6
D gene: -
CDR3 DNA: TGCGCCAGCAGCCAAGCTAAGGGGTCACCCCTCCACTTT
CDR3 protein: CASSQAKGSPLHF

clone size: few
V gene: TRBV5-1
J gene: TRBJ1-1
D gene: -
CDR3 DNA: TGCGCCAGCCGGGTCGACAGAGAAGCTTTCTTT
CDR3 protein: CASRVDREAFF

clone size: -
V gene: TRBV7-2
J gene: TRBJ1-6
D gene: -
CDR3 DNA: TGTGCCAGCAGCCCACTACAAAATTCACCCCTCCCCTTT
CDR3 protein: CASSPLQNSPLPF

clone size: many
V gene: TRBV6-6
J gene: TRBJ1-1
D gene: -
CDR3 DNA: TGTGCCAGCAGGCCCGGACTTACTGAAGCTTTCTTT
CDR3 protein: CASRPGLTEAFF

clone size: -
V gene: TRBV11-2
J gene: TRBJ2-7
D gene: -
CDR3 DNA: TGTTCCAGCAGCTTAGGGTTTAGGAGCGAGCAGTACTTC
CDR3 protein: CSSSLGFRSEQYF

clone size: -
V gene: TRBV7-9
J gene: TRBJ2-5
D gene: -
CDR3 DNA: TGTGCCAGCAGCTTAGCGGGTTCAGGCTCGATATCGGGGGCGGCTGGAGAGACCCAGTACTTC
CDR3 protein: CASSLAGSGSISGAAGETQYF

clone size: many
V gene: TRBV7-2
J gene: TRBJ2-1
D gene: -
CDR3 DNA: TGTGCCAGCAGCTTAGTCTGGGGAGGCGATGAGCAGTTCTTC
CDR3 protein: CASSLVWGGDEQFF

clone size: -
V gene: TRBV4-2
J gene: TRBJ1-1
D gene: -
CDR3 DNA: TGTGCCAGCAGCCAAGTGGGGGGCGGGGCGAACACTGAAGCTTTCTTT
CDR3 protein: CASSQVGGGANTEAFF

clone size: -
V gene: TRBV4-3
J gene: TRBJ2-7
D gene: -
CDR3 DNA: TGCGCCAGCAGCGATACATCGGGCGAGCAGTACTTC
CDR3 protein: CASSDTSGEQYF

clone size: -
V gene: TRBV11-3
J gene: TRBJ2-2
D gene: -
CDR3 DNA: TGTGCCAGCAGCGCCGGGGACGGGGAGCTGTTTTTT
CDR3 protein: CASSAGDGELFF

clone size: -
V gene: TRBV6-1
J gene: TRBJ1-6
D gene: TRBD1
CDR3 DNA: TGTGCCAGCAGTGAAAGAGGGGGCAGGGGGGGTTCACCCCTCCACTTT
CDR3 protein: CASSERGGRGGSPLHF

clone size: -
V gene: TRBV27
J gene: TRBJ1-4
D gene: -
CDR3 DNA: TGTGCCAGCAGTCTTGACAGGAGATCTAATGAAAAACTGTTTTTT
CDR3 protein: CASSLDRRSNEKLFF

clone size: few
V gene: TRBV19
J gene: TRBJ1-1
D gene: TRBD1
CDR3 DNA: TGTGCCAGTAGTTCCACCGGGACAGGGGTTCGTGGTGAAGCTTTCTTT
CDR3 protein: CASSSTGTGVRGEAFF

clone size: few
V gene: TRBV19
J gene: TRBJ1-5
D gene: -
CDR3 DNA: TGTGCCAGTAGTATAGCTGTGCGGACCCCCACCCATCAGCCCCAGCATTTT
CDR3 protein: CASSIAVRTPTHQPQHF

clone size: few
V gene: TRBV19
J gene: TRBJ1-1
D gene: -
CDR3 DNA: TGTGCCAGTAGTATAGATCGCAGGAGGCGGACTGAAGCTTTCTTT
CDR3 protein: CASSIDRRRRTEAFF

clone size: many
V gene: TRBV6-2/TRBV6-3
J gene: TRBJ2-1
D gene: TRBD1
CDR3 DNA: TGTGCTGTCGGGACAGGGGTCATTGTTGAGCAGTTCTTC
CDR3 protein: CAVGTGVIVEQFF

clone size: few
V gene: TRBV6-2/TRBV6-3
J gene: TRBJ1-5
D gene: -
CDR3 DNA: TGTGCCACCGCGAGACCAGGGGCGTATAGCAATCAGCCCCAGCATTTT
CDR3 protein: CATARPGAYSNQPQHF

clone size: -
V gene: TRBV6-2/TRBV6-3
J gene: TRBJ2-5
D gene: TRBD2
CDR3 DNA: TGTGCCAGCAAAAGTTCTCGGTCCACCCCGGGACTAGCAAGAGAAACCCAGTACTTC
CDR3 protein: CASKSSRSTPGLARETQYF

clone size: many
V gene: TRBV7-8
J gene: TRBJ1-3
D gene: -
CDR3 DNA: TGTGCCACTACGGACGGTCTCTCTGGAAACACCATATATTTT
CDR3 protein: CATTDGLSGNTIYF

clone size: -
V gene: TRBV12-3/TRBV12-4
J gene: TRBJ1-5
D gene: TRBD1
CDR3 DNA: TGTGCCAGCAGTCGACGTTCGCCGGGACAGGGGACTAGCAATCAGCCCCAGCATTTT
CDR3 protein: CASSRRSPGQGTSNQPQHF

clone size: -
V gene: TRBV10-3
J gene: TRBJ2-7
D gene: -
CDR3 DNA: TGTGCCATCATGGCGGAACTCTACGAGCAGTACTTC
CDR3 protein: CAIMAELYEQYF

clone size: many
V gene: TRBV7-2
J gene: TRBJ2-5
D gene: TRBD2
CDR3 DNA: TGTGCCAGCAGCTTGGGAGGGACTGAGACCCAGTACTTC
CDR3 protein: CASSLGGTETQYF

clone size: few
V gene: TRBV5-1
J gene: TRBJ2-7
D gene: -
CDR3 DNA: TGCGCCAGCAGCCCTTGGATTGGCGGGATACCCTACGAGCAGTACTTC
CDR3 protein: CASSPWIGGIPYEQYF

clone size: -
V gene: TRBV24-1
J gene: TRBJ2-7
D gene: -
CDR3 DNA: TGTGCCACCGGTGATAACCGCCTTAGCGGCTACGAGCCGTACTTC
CDR3 protein: CATGDNRLSGYEPYF

clone size: -
V gene: TRBV5-5
J gene: TRBJ1-4
D gene: -
CDR3 DNA: TGTGCCAGCAGCTCCGGGGCGGGAGAAAAACTGTTTTTT
CDR3 protein: CASSSGAGEKLFF

clone size: once
V gene: TRBV12-3/TRBV12-4
J gene: TRBJ1-5
D gene: -
CDR3 DNA: TGTGCCAGCAGTTTAGGGCAGGGGAGGCCCCACAATCAGCCCCAGCATTTT
CDR3 protein: CASSLGQGRPHNQPQHF

clone size: -
V gene: TRBV4-2
J gene: TRBJ2-4
D gene: TRBD2
CDR3 DNA: TGTGCCAGCAGCCAAGGGGCTGAGCGGGGGCAAAACATTCAGTACTTC
CDR3 protein: CASSQGAERGQNIQYF

clone size: -
V gene: TRBV5-1
J gene: TRBJ2-5
D gene: -
CDR3 DNA: TGCGCCAGCAGCCGCCGACCGGGGGTTTTGGAGACCCAGTACTTC
CDR3 protein: CASSRRPGVLETQYF

clone size: many
V gene: TRBV7-2
J gene: TRBJ1-2
D gene: -
CDR3 DNA: TGTGCCAGCAGCTTAGTTCAGCGGTACACCTTC
CDR3 protein: CASSLVQRYTF

clone size: -
V gene: TRBV6-1
J gene: TRBJ2-7
D gene: TRBD2
CDR3 DNA: TGTGCCAGCAGCATTACCCGACTAGCGGGGAGTTCCTACGAGCAGTACTTC
CDR3 protein: CASSITRLAGSSYEQYF

clone size: -
V gene: TRBV6-6
J gene: TRBJ1-5
D gene: -
CDR3 DNA: TGTGCCAGCAAGGCGGGGGGCGGTCAGCCCCAGCATTTT
CDR3 protein: CASKAGGGQPQHF

clone size: -
V gene: TRBV27
J gene: TRBJ1-4
D gene: TRBD1
CDR3 DNA: TGTGCCAGCAGTTTAGCAGGGGGCTCTGCAACTAATGAAAAACTGTTTTTT
CDR3 protein: CASSLAGGSATNEKLFF

clone size: -
V gene: TRBV7-2
J gene: TRBJ2-5
D gene: -
CDR3 DNA: TGTGCCAGCAGCTCCCCCCGTCCGGGGAAAGAGACCCAGTACTTC
CDR3 protein: CASSSPRPGKETQYF

clone size: -
V gene: TRBV5-1
J gene: TRBJ2-7
D gene: -
CDR3 DNA: TGCGCCAGCAGCTTGCGAGGGGGGTCCTTCAACGAGCAGTACTTC
CDR3 protein: CASSLRGGSFNEQYF

clone size: -
V gene: TRBV11-2
J gene: TRBJ2-1
D gene: -
CDR3 DNA: TGTTCCAGCAGCCCATCCGGGACACCGACCTCTATGCAGTTCTTC
CDR3 protein: CSSSPSGTPTSMQFF

clone size: few
V gene: TRBV4-2
J gene: TRBJ1-6
D gene: TRBD1
CDR3 DNA: TGTGCCAGCAGCCAAGGGGACAGGGATTCACCCCTCCACTTT
CDR3 protein: CASSQGDRDSPLHF

clone size: few
V gene: TRBV20-1
J gene: TRBJ1-5
D gene: TRBD1
CDR3 DNA: TGCAGTGCTCGCGCAAGAGACAGGGCCAATCAGCCCCAGCATTTT
CDR3 protein: CSARARDRANQPQHF

clone size: -
V gene: TRBV6-2/TRBV6-3
J gene: TRBJ1-1
D gene: TRBD1
CDR3 DNA: TGTGCCAGCAGTGCGCTGACAGGGCCCACTGAAGCTTTCTTT
CDR3 protein: CASSALTGPTEAFF